Below, 7 T cell receptor beta chains from the same sample are listed, as sequenced in a study of blood T cells in healthy people across ages. Sample-barcoded 5' priming and a J-beta primer mix drove a second PCR of 7 to 11 cycles. One entry per CDR3 protein, called by TCRdb with MiXCR from the 5' RACE reads. This sample has 1.5 million to 2 million distinct CDR3 sequences, with almost 35% found just once. Material for sequencing was blood. The receptors stem from a woman in her twenties or thirties in good health.

This clonotype was seen many times. The chain uses TRBV28 and TRBJ2-5; D is possibly TRBD1 or TRBD2 (5 bases each). Trimming removed 8 bases at V and 5 bases at J, with 12 bases between. The CDR3 extends over 12 amino acids. The germline CDR1 and CDR2 sequences are MDHEN and SYDVKM. CDR3 coding DNA: TGTGCCAGCGGGGCCCGCGGGGAGACCCAGTACTTC. Protein: CASGARGETQYF.

To note about this clonotype: Its ends do not fully match the called genes, so a read error is possible. The chain joins TRBV7-9 to TRBJ2-7, with 9 bases that match TRBD1. Germline V lookup: CDR1 SEHNR, CDR2 FQNEAQ (reference sequence). This CDR3 has 14 amino acids. The CDR3 DNA sequence: TGTGCCAACAGCCTTACAGGGGGCTCCTACGAACAGTACTTC. Amino acid sequence: CANSLTGGSYEQYF.

With regard to this clonotype: One end of the junction is discordant with germline, which a read error may explain. The chain employs TRBV27 and TRBJ2-5; 10 bases are a match to TRBD2. TRBJ2-7 matches the DNA end more closely, so the J call is doubtful. The germline CDR1 and CDR2 sequences are MNHEY and SMNVEV (reference sequence). CDR3 length equals 14 residues. CDR3 sequence reads: CTSSLTSGKYEQYF. CDR3 sequence (DNA): TGTACCAGCAGTTTAACTAGCGGGAAGTACGAGCAGTACTTC.

The V gene is TRBV20-1, the J gene TRBJ2-7; TRBD2 is a possible D gene (6 bases). The V and J ends lost 7 bases and 4 bases respectively, with 35 bases between them. The CDR3 contains 19 residues. Germline CDR1 DFQATT, CDR2 SNEGSKA (reference sequence). CDR3 sequence (DNA): TGCAGTGTTCGGAGGCCGGGCGGGGACGGCGGGACGGACCCTTACGAGCAGTACTTC. Encoded protein: CSVRRPGGDGGTDPYEQYF.

The V and J genes are TRBV11-2 and TRBJ2-3; 9 positions match TRBD1. The J segment lost 4 bases and the V segment lost 3 bases, leaving 11 bases of the junction unmatched. Germline CDR1 and CDR2: SGHAT and FQNNGV. The CDR3 extends over 17 amino acids. The CDR3 bases are TGTGCCAGCAGCTTTCTGCCGGGACAGGGAGGGGCAGATACGCAGTATTTT. Translating gives CASSFLPGQGGADTQYF.

There are many counts of this clonotype. This chain joins TRBV10-3 and TRBJ2-7, with D perhaps matching TRBD2 (5 bases). V was trimmed by 3 bases and J by 3 bases, leaving 15 bases between them. The CDR3 totals 15 residues. CDR1 is ENHRY and CDR2 is SYGVKD in the germline V gene. The DNA for the CDR3 is TGTGCCATCAGTGAAGGTGAGCTAGCAGGCTACGAGCAGTACTTC. Translating it yields CAISEGELAGYEQYF.

CDR3 amino acids: CASSDGWRGGLNEQFF. CDR3 DNA: TGTGCCAGCAGTGACGGATGGCGGGGGGGCCTAAATGAGCAGTTCTTC. This chain links TRBV9 with TRBJ2-1, with 9 positions matching TRBD2. Germline assignment: CDR1 SGDLS and CDR2 YYNGEE. Trimming at V came to 5 bases and at J to 7 bases, leaving 13 bases not matched to a gene. The CDR3 covers 16 residues.